The rows below give T cell receptor beta chains drawn from one sample of a study of blood T cell repertoires in COVID-19. Clones were read by immunoSEQ multiplex PCR, and TCRdb kept only the in-frame ones, dropping some. Counted here are 30,000 to 35,000 clones, roughly 87% occurring once; the ten biggest clones make up around an eighth. The sample consisted of peripheral blood. The receptors come from a man between 60 and 75 years old with active COVID-19. The conserved cysteine and the conserved F or W are not part of the CDR3 here.

v_call cdr3_aa
TRBV7-2 ASSRSARNTEAF
TRBV2 ASSERAGGVGDTEAF
TRBV4-2 ASSLQTSLNYGYT
TRBV7-2 ASSLPIKETQY
TRBV5-6 ASSLTGTPYEQY
TRBV4-2 ASSTLADHNEQF
TRBV7-2 ASSPYGDTQY
TRBV5-4 ASSADRGLWETQY
TRBV3-1/TRBV3-2 ASSQGTIRRTEAF
TRBV6-6 ASSRGQGRSYEQY
TRBV9 ASSLRPTGSGNTIY
TRBV5-8 ASSLSGGRNQPQH
TRBV6-5 ASREGQGAYEPQH
TRBV19 ASSMRGGTEAF
TRBV25-1 ASSELGLNEKLF
TRBV5-1 ASSLGTLQETQY
TRBV6-4 ASRDSGYNEQF
TRBV7-9 ASSHPGQGDQGYT
TRBV6-5 ASSRLALYTGELF
TRBV21-1 ASSKNGAGGKNTGELF
TRBV19 ASSPQAGGRYEQY
TRBV6-6 ASTGYGYT
TRBV3-1/TRBV3-2 ASSQTSGVGDTQY
TRBV15 ATSRDFTAGGNTIY
TRBV3-1/TRBV3-2 ASSLTSGFGYT
TRBV5-6 ASSLTQLAGTYNEQF
TRBV9 ASSYGQGDQPQH
TRBV30 AWARDRINYGYT
TRBV5-1 ASSLLAGTTYEQY
TRBV27 ASSPTSPPGANVLT
TRBV5-8 ASSLDGEGRTLH
TRBV6-5 ASSYSAGLALDTQY
TRBV30 AWRATSGLSYEQY
TRBV6-2/TRBV6-3 ASSYGSSGGAQY
TRBV7-2 ASSPYPTGAKNIQY
TRBV4-2 ASSQEAVDQPQH
TRBV6-5 ASTGGRGNYGYT
TRBV18 ASSPGQGGNQPQH
TRBV11-3 ASSFAAGETQY
TRBV20-1 SASTNQPQH
TRBV18 ASSSTSGTNTGELF
TRBV16 ASSQSAGSGGLNEQF
TRBV19 ASSMNGEGETQY
TRBV19 ASSIGQGHTGELF
TRBV5-1 ASSFDSYEQY
TRBV11-2 ASSLGARDRTETQY
TRBV7-2 ASSFNSGGGLEQY
TRBV5-5 ASSSAGTEPYEQY
TRBV7-8 ASSPATGNLYNSPLH
TRBV7-2 ASSSPSSSANYEQY
TRBV6-2/TRBV6-3 ASSLGASGRLDTQY
TRBV6-6 ASKEQGSNTGELF
TRBV29-1 SGAPGTGYEQY
TRBV5-5 ASRPLAGGIETQY
TRBV7-9 ASLRGGHRDTQY